Here is one TCR beta chain with its context. CDR3 size: 16 residues. V was trimmed by 0 bases and J by 3 bases, leaving 14 bases between them. Germline loops: CDR1 SGHAT, CDR2 FQNNGV. TRAV- and TRBV-specific primers primed first-strand cDNA, covering alpha and beta chains. For amplifying TCRs, the PCR ran for 15 to 20 cycles with Phusion, which was used together with a constant-region primer and the adapter on the V primers. In vitro transcription served to amplify the mRNA that had been isolated. One entry per CDR3 protein results from TCRdb running MiXCR on the reads. The repertoire consists of under 90,000 distinct CDR3 sequences, with less than 40% occurring once and the leading ten covering 11%. The sample originates from a study of low-dose radiotherapy and immunotherapy resistance in tumors. Time point described: before trial treatment. Donors were administered nivolumab, ipilimumab, aspirin and low-dose cyclophosphamide, together with low-dose radiotherapy.

The TCR sequence derives from a female donor with ovarian cancer. This chain uses TRBV11-2 with TRBJ2-5; D might be TRBD2 (5 bases). The sequencing used PBMCs, collected before treatment. CDR3 in DNA: TGTGCCAGCAGCTTAGATCTGTTGACTACCAAAGAGACCCAGTACTTC. This gives the protein CASSLDLLTTKETQYF.